These 24 T cell receptor beta chains came from one sample sequenced in a study of CD8+ T cells in alopecia areata. This sample's treatment: oral pan-JAK inhibitor, 5-10 mg twice daily. Extraction and reverse transcription of RNA yielded cDNA as the sequencing template. Profiled with immunoSEQ multiplex PCR; TCRdb holds only in-frame clones, not every one. This table has about 200,000 clones, around two fifths appearing once. Material: CD4+ T cells sorted from blood, obtained between weeks 30 and 35, from a patient treated with tofacitinib. The receptors originated from a human donor with alopecia areata.

The chain has TRBV6-5 and TRBJ2-7, with 8 positions matching TRBD1. The CDR3 totals 14 residues. V shed 3 bases, J shed 2 bases, and the junction held 3 bases outside the gene matches. Germline V CDR1 and CDR2: MNHEY, SVGAGI. CDR3 bases: TGTGCCAGCAGTTATTTGACAGGGGCCTACGAGCAGTACTTC. It yields the protein CASSYLTGAYEQYF.

CDR3 sequence: CASSSLLRGRVTEAFF. CDR3 in DNA: TGTGCCAGCTCATCTCTACTCAGGGGCAGGGTCACTGAAGCTTTCTTT. The chain has TRBV18 and TRBJ1-1; weak D call: TRBD1 (6 bases). CDR3 length equals 16 residues. The germline V gene encodes CDR1 KGHSH and CDR2 LQKENI. Trimming removed 5 bases from V and 4 bases from J, with 20 bases in between.

The chain employs TRBV2 and TRBJ2-7; D not resolved. This CDR3 spans 11 amino acids. V was shortened by 7 bases and J by 7 bases, with 11 bases between the two germline ends. The germline V gene encodes CDR1 SNHLY and CDR2 FYNNEI. In DNA, the CDR3 is TGTGCCAGCACCGGGTGGGGAGAGCAGTACTTC. Protein: CASTGWGEQYF.

The rearrangement links TRBV6-5 to TRBJ2-1, with 14 bases matching TRBD2. Trimming took 4 bases from V and 6 from J; bases not matched to a gene: 2. CDR1 and CDR2 (germline): MNHEY, SVGAGI. There are 15 residues in the CDR3. The CDR3 here is CASSSGTSGSNEQFF. Here the CDR3 DNA reads TGTGCCAGCAGTTCCGGGACTAGCGGGAGCAATGAGCAGTTCTTC.

The rearrangement links TRBV10-1 to TRBJ2-1; 8 bases are shared with TRBD2. Germline lookup yields CDR1 WNHNN and CDR2 SYGVQD (reference sequence). V dropped 0 bases and J dropped 6; count of bases not matched to a gene: 7. This CDR3 has 16 amino acids. The CDR3 region has the DNA TGCGCCAGCAGTGAGTCCGGGGGGACTAGTCCCAATGAGCAGTTCTTC. Translating it yields CASSESGGTSPNEQFF.

V and J are TRBV19 and TRBJ1-5; D may be TRBD1 (6 bases). CDR3 length: 14 residues. The V end was cut by 5 bases, the J end by 1 base, with 9 bases between. Germline V gene sequence: CDR1 LNHDA, CDR2 SQIVND (reference sequence). CDR3 residues: CASSQQGSNQPQHF. DNA for the CDR3: TGTGCCAGTAGTCAGCAGGGGAGCAATCAGCCCCAGCATTTT.

This rearrangement joins TRBV18 to TRBJ2-1; D gene ambiguous. This CDR3 has 15 amino acids. Germline CDR1 reads KGHSH; CDR2 reads LQKENI. V was clipped by 8 bases and J by 10 bases, with 24 bases between them. In nucleotides, the CDR3 is TGTGCCAGCACATCCGGGCGATCCTTGGGCGGCGAGCAGTTCTTC. It codes for CASTSGRSLGGEQFF.

This chain connects TRBV6-1 to TRBJ1-3; the D gene is possibly TRBD1 (6 bases). Germline V lookup: CDR1 MNHNS, CDR2 SASEGT. The ends were cut back, 8 bases at V and 0 bases at J, with 14 bases in the middle. This CDR3 region has 15 residues. The DNA of the CDR3 is TGTGCCAGCCTGGACAGCCCAACCTCTGGAAACACCATATATTTT. It codes for CASLDSPTSGNTIYF.

The chain carries TRBV7-9 and TRBJ2-7, with 8 nucleotides matching TRBD2. CDR1 and CDR2 from the germline V gene are SEHNR and FQNEAQ (reference sequence). The CDR3 runs 14 residues. V was clipped by 9 bases and J by 0 bases; unmatched bases: 7. CDR3 sequence: CASRSGSNSYEQYF. DNA for the CDR3: TGTGCCAGTAGAAGCGGGAGTAACTCCTACGAGCAGTACTTC.

This chain joins TRBV30 and TRBJ1-2, with 7 bases identical to TRBD1. The germline gives CDR1 GTSNPN, CDR2 SVGIG (reference sequence). This CDR3 region has 15 residues. Germline trimming cut 6 bases from V and 1 base from J; bases unmatched to any gene: 11. CDR3 sequence: CACNILDRLNYGYTF. The CDR3 nucleotides are TGTGCCTGCAATATTCTGGACAGGCTTAACTATGGCTACACCTTC.

CDR3: CASSLGSGGVNEQFF. For the CDR3, the DNA is TGTGCCAGCAGCTTGGGTAGCGGGGGGGTAAATGAGCAGTTCTTC. The chain carries TRBV7-2 and TRBJ2-1; 11 positions agree with TRBD2. The length of the CDR3 is 15 residues. CDR1 is SGHTA and CDR2 is FQGNSA in the germline V gene. Trimming removed 3 bases from V and 7 bases from J; junction bases left unmatched: 5. Using reference TRBV7-2 and TRBJ2-1 for the parts outside the CDR3, the full variable domain is GAGVSQSPSNKVTEKGKDVELRCDPISGHTALYWYRQSLGQGLEFLIYFQGNSAPDKSGLPSDRFSAERTGGSVSTLTIQRTQQEDSAVYLCASSLGSGGVNEQFFGPGTRLTVL.

This chain connects TRBV2 to TRBJ1-2; a possible D gene is TRBD1 (5 bases). Trimming cost V 9 bases and J 6 bases, with 11 bases left between them. This CDR3 spans 11 amino acids. In germline, CDR1 is SNHLY, CDR2 FYNNEI. The CDR3 protein is CARTGTHGYTF. The CDR3 DNA reads as TGTGCCAGAACCGGGACCCATGGCTACACCTTC.

This clone came up a few times. The gene calls are TRBV14 and TRBJ2-2; 8 bases align to TRBD1. Germline V gene data show CDR1 as SGHDN and CDR2 as FVKESK. V gave up 4 bases and J gave up 7 bases; unmatched junction bases: 11. The CDR3 runs to 16 residues. CDR3 sequence: CASSRSDRGNVGELFF. CDR3 DNA: TGTGCCAGCAGCCGGTCCGACAGGGGTAACGTCGGGGAGCTGTTTTTT.

In this sample, this clone turned up a few times. This chain connects TRBV19 to TRBJ2-7; TRBD1 agrees at 8 bases. The ends lost 4 bases at V and 0 bases at J; junction bases unmatched: 5. Germline values: CDR1 LNHDA, CDR2 SQIVND (reference sequence). The CDR3 is 15 amino acids. The CDR3 sequence is CASSTRTGSSYEQYF. The CDR3, as DNA: TGTGCCAGTAGTACCAGGACAGGGAGCTCCTACGAGCAGTACTTC.

The rearrangement uses TRBV18 and TRBJ1-1; no clear D gene. The germline CDR1 and CDR2 sequences are KGHSH and LQKENI. Trimming took off 2 bases at V and 1 base at J, with 5 bases between the two ends. This CDR3 comprises 13 residues. This chain's CDR3 is CASSPDQNTEAFF. CDR3 nucleotides: TGTGCCAGCTCACCAGATCAGAACACTGAAGCTTTCTTT.

The V and J genes are TRBV7-2 and TRBJ2-1; D remains ambiguous. Trimming pared 1 base from V and 8 bases from J, leaving 6 bases between. Germline assignment: CDR1 SGHTA and CDR2 FQGNSA. CDR3 length equals 12 residues. In nucleotides, the CDR3 is TGTGCCAGCAGCTTAGTATCCCATGAGCAGTTCTTC. Amino acids: CASSLVSHEQFF.

This clone showed up just a few times. J is TRBJ2-3 and V is TRBV28; D might be TRBD1 (6 bases). The CDR3 totals 14 residues. Trimming removed 6 bases at V and 7 bases at J, with 17 bases between. Germline V gives CDR1 MDHEN, CDR2 SYDVKM. The CDR3 region has the DNA TGTGCCAGCAGCTCCACCGACAGGACGAATACGCAGTATTTT. Translation gives CASSSTDRTNTQYF.

The gene calls are TRBV29-1 and TRBJ1-6; D not certain. From germline, CDR1 is SQVTM and CDR2 ANQGSEA. V lost 5 bases and J 3 bases, leaving 8 bases between the germline ends. The CDR3 spans 13 residues. CDR3 bases: TGCAGCGTTTCAGAGGGCTATAATTCACCCCTCCACTTT. This translates into CSVSEGYNSPLHF.

This clone was seen at least ten times. The CDR3 region is CASRNRELRGYGYTF. CDR3 coding DNA: TGTGCCAGCAGGAACAGGGAGTTGCGTGGCTATGGCTACACCTTC. The chain has TRBV2 and TRBJ1-2, with D possibly matching TRBD1 (6 bases). Trimming stripped 6 bases from V and 4 bases from J, with 18 bases between. The germline V gene has CDR1 SNHLY and CDR2 FYNNEI. The CDR3 extends over 15 amino acids.

This clone has only a few counts. V is TRBV5-1 and J is TRBJ2-2; a weak D match, TRBD1 (5 bases). Germline V lookup: CDR1 SGHRS, CDR2 YFSETQ. There are 14 residues in the CDR3. V was trimmed by 4 bases and J by 6 bases, leaving 13 bases between them. The CDR3 nucleotides read TGCGCCAGCAGCCTTTCCATAGGGGCCGGGGAGCTGTTTTTT. Amino acids: CASSLSIGAGELFF.

This clone turned up a few times. This sequence joins TRBV5-1 and TRBJ2-3; D is uncertain. The V end was cut by 4 bases, the J end by 4 bases, with 7 bases between. The CDR3 spans 12 residues. Germline V gene data show CDR1 as SGHRS and CDR2 as YFSETQ. The CDR3 is CASSPPADTQYF. CDR3 coding DNA: TGCGCCAGCAGCCCACCGGCAGATACGCAGTATTTT.

This clone was counted a few times. The DNA for the CDR3 is TGTGCCAGCAGCGCAGGACCCAGGGACATTCAGTACTTC. This translates into CASSAGPRDIQYF. The chain combines TRBV7-2 with TRBJ2-4; the D gene is possibly TRBD1 (5 bases). The germline CDR1 and CDR2 sequences are SGHTA and FQGNSA. This CDR3 region has 13 residues. V shed 5 bases and J shed 8 bases, with 13 bases lying between them.

The chain couples TRBV4-1 to TRBJ1-2, with D tentatively TRBD1 (5 bases). The CDR3 is 16 amino acids. Germline lookup yields CDR1 MGHRA and CDR2 YSYEKL. The V gene lost 1 base and the J gene lost 0 bases, with 12 bases spanning the gap. CDR3 DNA: TGCGCCAGCAGCCAAGGACTGGGACCCGCTAACTATGGCTACACCTTC. Its protein product is CASSQGLGPANYGYTF.

This chain uses TRBV5-8 with TRBJ1-1, with unresolved D. V was trimmed by 1 base and J by 2 bases, leaving 0 bases between them. Germline CDR1 is SGHTS and CDR2 is YDEGEE. The CDR3 consists of 11 residues. CDR3 in amino acids: CASSLNTEAFF. The CDR3 DNA follows: TGTGCCAGCAGCTTGAACACTGAAGCTTTCTTT.